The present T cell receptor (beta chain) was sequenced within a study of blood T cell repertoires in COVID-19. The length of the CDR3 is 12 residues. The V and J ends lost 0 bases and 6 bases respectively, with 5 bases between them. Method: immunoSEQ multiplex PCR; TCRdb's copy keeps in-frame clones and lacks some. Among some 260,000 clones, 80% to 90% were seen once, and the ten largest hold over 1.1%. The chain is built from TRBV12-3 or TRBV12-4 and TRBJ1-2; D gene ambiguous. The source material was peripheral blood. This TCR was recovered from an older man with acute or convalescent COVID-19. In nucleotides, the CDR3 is TGTGCCAGCAGTTTAGCCCTAAATGGCTACACCTTC. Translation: CASSLALNGYTF.